Shown below are 16 T cell receptor beta chains from a single sample sequenced in a study of a mutant IDH1 vaccine in newly diagnosed glioma. The repertoire was sequenced with immunoSEQ multiplex PCR; TCRdb's copy has only in-frame clones and lacks some. The repertoire includes roughly 130,000 clones, around three quarters of them detected once, and 5.5% sits in the top ten. Specified time point: week 11, during vaccination. With topical imiquimod, each dose of the vaccine consisted of 300 ug of mutant IDH1 20-mer peptide. For these receptors, no antigen is known. Here the sequenced sample was PBMCs, taken from a glioma patient whose treatment included an IDH1 peptide vaccine. These receptors were taken from a man in his forties with glioma.

This chain joins TRBV4-3 and TRBJ1-4; 9 bases align to TRBD1. V was clipped by 5 bases and J by 4 bases; unmatched bases: 5. Germline CDR1 is LGHNA and CDR2 is YSLEER. This CDR3 has 15 amino acids. Written as DNA, the CDR3 is TGCGCCAGCAGCGGTTCGGGACAGGGTAATGAAAAACTGTTTTTT. As protein: CASSGSGQGNEKLFF.

The V and J genes are TRBV5-1 and TRBJ2-2; D remains unclear. Germline V gene sequence: CDR1 SGHRS, CDR2 YFSETQ. CDR3 length: 12 residues. The V and J ends lost 4 bases and 4 bases respectively, with 5 bases between them. CDR3 residues: CASSRTTGELFF. CDR3 DNA: TGCGCCAGCAGCCGAACCACCGGGGAGCTGTTTTTT.

The chain combines TRBV5-8 with TRBJ2-1; no clear D gene. From germline, CDR1 is SGHTS and CDR2 YDEGEE. The length of the CDR3 is 13 residues. With 10 bases removed from V and 9 bases from J, the gap between germline ends came to 20 bases. The DNA of the CDR3 is TGTGCCGGCGCTATCAGGCTTTCGGGTGAGCAGTTCTTC. Amino acid sequence: CAGAIRLSGEQFF.

CDR3 region: CASSPGQRDPYGYTF. DNA for the CDR3: TGTGCCAGCAGCCCCGGACAGAGGGATCCTTATGGCTACACCTTC. J is TRBJ1-2 and V is TRBV28; a possible D gene is TRBD1 (6 bases). CDR1 MDHEN and CDR2 SYDVKM come from the germline V gene. Deletions cut 6 bases from V and 5 bases from J, with 19 bases between. This CDR3 comprises 15 residues.

The chain recombines TRBV4-1 with TRBJ2-5; D is undetermined. The CDR3 extends over 12 amino acids. The V gene lost 0 bases and the J gene lost 9 bases, with 8 bases spanning the gap. Germline V gives CDR1 MGHRA, CDR2 YSYEKL. CDR3 coding DNA: TGCGCCAGCAGCCAAGATGGCCGGGCCCAGTACTTC. This gives the protein CASSQDGRAQYF.

The chain combines TRBV9 with TRBJ2-5; D is perhaps TRBD2 (6 bases). Germline assignment: CDR1 SGDLS and CDR2 YYNGEE. Deletions cut 0 bases from V and 5 bases from J, with 11 bases between. CDR3 size: 14 residues. The CDR3 sequence is CASSVDPGRETQYF. The DNA of the CDR3 is TGTGCCAGCAGCGTAGACCCAGGGAGGGAGACCCAGTACTTC.

This sequence joins TRBV11-3 and TRBJ2-1; D is tentatively TRBD1 or TRBD2 (5 bases each). Germline-derived CDR1 and CDR2 are SGHNT and YENEEA. Trimming took 1 base from V and 5 from J, leaving 12 bases between them. The CDR3 covers 15 residues. The CDR3 region is CASSLAQGRNNEQFF. CDR3 in DNA: TGTGCCAGCAGCTTAGCCCAGGGACGGAACAATGAGCAGTTCTTC.

This clone occurred a few times. The J gene is TRBJ1-1, the V gene TRBV14, with D maybe TRBD1 (5 bases). The CDR3 length is 15 residues. Germline CDR1 is SGHDN and CDR2 is FVKESK. Trimming stripped 0 bases from V and 1 base from J, with 9 bases between. Here the CDR3 reads CASSQEGLQNTEAFF. For the CDR3, the DNA is TGTGCCAGCAGCCAAGAGGGACTCCAGAACACTGAAGCTTTCTTT.

The chain recombines TRBV5-8 with TRBJ2-5; D is unresolved. V was clipped by 0 bases and J by 7 bases, with 10 bases between them. The CDR3 extends over 13 amino acids. The germline CDR1 and CDR2 sequences are SGHTS and YDEGEE. CDR3 sequence (DNA): TGTGCCAGCAGCTTGGTTAGGGCCGGGACCCAGTACTTC. Encoded protein: CASSLVRAGTQYF.

The chain is built from TRBV28 and TRBJ1-2; D uncertain. Trimming removed 5 bases from V and 4 bases from J, with 11 bases in between. The germline V gene has CDR1 MDHEN and CDR2 SYDVKM. CDR3 length equals 13 residues. The CDR3 DNA is TGTGCCAGCAGTGTGGTACCTGGCTATGGCTACACCTTC. It codes for CASSVVPGYGYTF.

J is TRBJ2-1 and V is TRBV5-1; D remains unclear. The CDR3 loop spans 15 amino acids. V was trimmed by 1 base and J by 3 bases, leaving 11 bases between them. CDR1 is SGHRS and CDR2 is YFSETQ in the germline V gene. The CDR3 spells CASSLSADYYNEQFF. The CDR3 region has the DNA TGCGCCAGCAGCTTGTCGGCCGATTACTACAATGAGCAGTTCTTC. The full variable domain, in which reference TRBV5-1 and TRBJ2-1 provide the parts outside the CDR3, is KAGVTQTPRYLIKTRGQQVTLSCSPISGHRSVSWYQQTPGQGLQFLFEYFSETQRNKGNFPGRFSGRQFSNSRSEMNVSTLELGDSALYLCASSLSADYYNEQFFGPGTRLTVL.

The CDR3 DNA reads TGTGCCAGCAGTGAAGCGTCGAGACGGTGGTACGGCTACACCTTC. Its translation is CASSEASRRWYGYTF. V usage is TRBV2 and J usage is TRBJ1-2; D gene ambiguous. The V end lost 0 bases, the J end lost 8 bases, and 16 bases lay between the germline ends. The CDR3 extends over 15 amino acids. Germline assignment: CDR1 SNHLY and CDR2 FYNNEI.

The sample holds one count of this clone. This sequence joins TRBV11-2 and TRBJ2-5; D gene ambiguous. Germline CDR1 reads SGHAT; CDR2 reads FQNNGV. Deletions cut 2 bases from V and 5 bases from J, with 3 bases between. The CDR3 is 11 residues long. The CDR3 loop is CASSLLETQYF. The DNA for the CDR3 is TGTGCCAGCAGCTTATTGGAGACCCAGTACTTC.

The V gene is TRBV18, the J gene TRBJ1-4; a weak D match, TRBD1 (5 bases). CDR1 and CDR2 from the germline V gene are KGHSH and LQKENI. This CDR3 is built from 15 residues. V was shortened by 4 bases and J by 8 bases, with 17 bases between the two germline ends. The CDR3 DNA sequence: TGTGCCAGCTCACTGAGCAGGGTTAGCGAAGAAAAACTGTTTTTT. As protein: CASSLSRVSEEKLFF.

The chain links TRBV5-1 to TRBJ1-4, with TRBD1 as a possible D gene (5 bases). Germline V CDR1 and CDR2: SGHRS, YFSETQ. CDR3 length: 14 amino acids. V gave up 4 bases and J gave up 2 bases, with 9 bases separating them. CDR3 nucleotides: TGCGCCAGCAGCGAGGGGAAGACTAATGAAAAACTGTTTTTT. Encoded protein: CASSEGKTNEKLFF.

The chain recombines TRBV5-1 with TRBJ1-1, with 7 bases fitting TRBD1. Germline assignment: CDR1 SGHRS and CDR2 YFSETQ. This CDR3 region has 16 residues. The V and J ends lost 3 bases and 1 base, in that order; junction bases with no gene match: 9. CDR3 in DNA: TGCGCCAGCAGCTCGAACCTCAGGGGGGAGAACACTGAAGCTTTCTTT. Protein: CASSSNLRGENTEAFF.